This T cell receptor beta chain was recovered during a study of identical twins. Unique molecular identifiers were present on the cDNA, which also gained a universal primer site by template switching. In TCRdb, the 5' RACE reads were re-called with MiXCR into one record per CDR3 protein. This sample has 450,000 to 600,000 distinct CDR3 sequences, with 20% to 25% found just once. The length of the CDR3 is 12 residues. V was cut by 4 bases and J by 7 bases, with 7 bases left in between. Germline values: CDR1 SGHNT, CDR2 YENEEA. Study-wide results and caveats: The more abundant beta clonotypes in cord blood had fewer insertions, and memory repertoires did not show this.

This clonotype has just a few counts. Its antigen is not known. The same sample was also used in a study of yellow fever vaccine responses in identical twins.

Sequencing was performed on CD4+ T cells sorted from blood. The chain has TRBV11-3 and TRBJ2-2; maybe TRBD2 (6 bases). The source is a woman between 18 and 30 years old in good health. The CDR3 protein is CASSWGDGELFF. In nucleotides, the CDR3 is TGTGCCAGCAGCTGGGGGGACGGGGAGCTGTTTTTT.